These 11 T cell receptor beta chains came from one sample sequenced in a study of T cells after posttransplantation cyclophosphamide. Clones were sequenced by immunoSEQ multiplex PCR, and TCRdb holds only the in-frame ones, with some missing. The sample has a few thousand clones, approximately 57% seen once. Sequencing used memory CD8+ T cells sorted from blood. These TCRs come from a woman aged 55-69 years in good health, CMV-negative, and a related stem cell transplant donor.

This clone was seen a few times. V and J are TRBV7-9 and TRBJ2-7; 8 positions agree with TRBD1. The length of the CDR3 is 16 residues. Germline V gene sequence: CDR1 SEHNR, CDR2 FQNEAQ (reference sequence). V was pared by 1 base and J by 3 bases, with 8 bases of the junction left unmatched. CDR3 bases: TGTGCCAGCAGCTTAGGGACAGGGCGCAAAATCTACGAGCAGTACTTC. Translated: CASSLGTGRKIYEQYF. Looking up the rest from reference TRBV7-9 and TRBJ2-7 gives the full variable domain: DTGVSQNPRHKITKRGQNVTFRCDPISEHNRLYWYRQTLGQGPEFLTYFQNEAQLEKSRLLSDRFSAERPKGSFSTLEIQRTEQGDSAMYLCASSLGTGRKIYEQYFGPGTRLTVT.

This chain links TRBV29-1 with TRBJ2-3, with no clear D. The CDR3 has 14 amino acids. V lost 7 bases and J 0 bases, leaving 14 bases between the germline ends. Germline assignment: CDR1 SQVTM and CDR2 ANQGSEA. The chain's CDR3 is CSALSPFSTDTQYF. The CDR3 bases are TGCAGCGCCCTCTCCCCCTTCAGCACAGATACGCAGTATTTT.

V is TRBV28 and J is TRBJ2-7, with D possibly being TRBD1 (5 bases). Germline loops: CDR1 MDHEN, CDR2 SYDVKM. This CDR3 is built from 13 residues. V was shortened by 5 bases and J by 1 base, with 9 bases between the two germline ends. The CDR3: CASSLQDSYEQYF. The DNA of the CDR3 is TGTGCCAGCAGTCTACAGGATTCCTACGAGCAGTACTTC.

This chain uses TRBV5-4 with TRBJ2-2; D uncertain. V was clipped by 3 bases and J by 6 bases, with 12 bases between them. CDR3 size: 14 residues. Per germline, CDR1 SGHNT and CDR2 YYREEE (reference sequence). The CDR3 DNA sequence: TGTGCCAGCAGCTCTTCCCTGCGCCCCGGGGAGCTGTTTTTT. Protein: CASSSSLRPGELFF.

The chain couples TRBV27 to TRBJ2-1; D uncertain. The V gene's germline CDR1 is MNHEY and CDR2 SMNVEV (reference sequence). This CDR3 is built from 13 residues. Trimming cost V 4 bases and J 5 bases, with 9 bases left between them. CDR3 amino acids: CASSSVADNEQFF. CDR3 nucleotide sequence: TGTGCCAGCAGTTCTGTTGCGGACAATGAGCAGTTCTTC.

V is TRBV30 and J is TRBJ1-2; D remains unclear. CDR1 GTSNPN and CDR2 SVGIG come from the germline V gene (reference sequence). The CDR3 contains 15 residues. V lost 0 bases and J lost 3, with 14 bases in between. CDR3 DNA sequence: TGTGCCTGGAGTGTACTTGGGAGTAGTGACTATGGCTACACCTTC. Its translation: CAWSVLGSSDYGYTF.

This chain joins TRBV19 and TRBJ2-5, with 7 bases matching TRBD2. Looked up from germline, CDR1 is LNHDA and CDR2 is SQIVND (reference sequence). Trimming removed 5 bases from V and 3 bases from J; junction bases left unmatched: 3. The CDR3 is 13 residues long. CDR3 region: CASSVLAEETQYF. The DNA for the CDR3 is TGTGCCAGTAGTGTGCTAGCGGAAGAGACCCAGTACTTC. The full variable domain, its missing parts supplied by reference TRBV19 and TRBJ2-5, is DGGITQSPKYLFRKEGQNVTLSCEQNLNHDAMYWYRQDPGQGLRLIYYSQIVNDFQKGDIAEGYSVSREKKESFPLTVTSAQKNPTAFYLCASSVLAEETQYFGPGTRLLVL.

The CDR3 sequence is CASSTDSPGIGEQFF. CDR3 bases: TGCGCCAGCAGCACGGACAGCCCCGGGATTGGTGAGCAGTTCTTC. The V gene is TRBV5-1, the J gene TRBJ2-1; D might be TRBD1 (6 bases). The CDR3 consists of 15 residues. Between the trimmed V and J ends, which lost 4 bases and 9 bases, there was a span of 20 bases. Germline CDR1 SGHRS, CDR2 YFSETQ.

This clone appeared a few times. It differs at one base from a far larger clone, so likely a read error. Other DNA sequences of this sample code for an identical CDR3. CDR3 in DNA: TGTGCCTCAGCTATACTAGCGGGAGACACCGGGGAGCTGTTCTTT. This gives the protein CASAILAGDTGELFF. This rearrangement joins TRBV6-4 to TRBJ2-2; 11 bases are a match to TRBD2. The CDR3 runs 15 residues. CDR1 is MRHNA and CDR2 is SNTAGT in the germline V gene.

This clone was counted a single time. The CDR3 region has the DNA TGTGCCAGCAGCTTGGACAGGGGAAGGAAGGAGCAGTACTTC. Translation gives CASSLDRGRKEQYF. The chain combines TRBV11-2 with TRBJ2-7; 9 bases fit TRBD1. The V gene's germline CDR1 is SGHAT and CDR2 FQNNGV. The ends lost 3 bases at V and 7 bases at J; junction bases unmatched: 7. This CDR3 has 14 residues.

The rearrangement links TRBV28 to TRBJ2-5; 7 bases map to TRBD1. Trimming removed 9 bases from V and 5 bases from J; junction bases left unmatched: 6. This CDR3 spans 12 amino acids. Germline CDR1 and CDR2: MDHEN and SYDVKM. The CDR3 protein is CASKQGRETQYF. The DNA of the CDR3 is TGTGCCAGTAAACAGGGGCGGGAGACCCAGTACTTC.